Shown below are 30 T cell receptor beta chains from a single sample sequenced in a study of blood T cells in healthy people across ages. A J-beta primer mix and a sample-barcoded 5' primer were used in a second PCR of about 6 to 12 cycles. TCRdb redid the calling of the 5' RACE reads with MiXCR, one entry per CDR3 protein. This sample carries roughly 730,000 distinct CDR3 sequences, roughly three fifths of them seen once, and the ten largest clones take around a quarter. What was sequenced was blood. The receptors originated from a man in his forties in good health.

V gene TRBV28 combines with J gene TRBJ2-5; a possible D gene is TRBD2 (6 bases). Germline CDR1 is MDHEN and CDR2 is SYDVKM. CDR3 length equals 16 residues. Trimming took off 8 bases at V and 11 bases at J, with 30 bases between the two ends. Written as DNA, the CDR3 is TGTGCCAGCCGAGTAAATGGGGACCCCGTACCCCGGGAGCAGTACTTC. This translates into CASRVNGDPVPREQYF.

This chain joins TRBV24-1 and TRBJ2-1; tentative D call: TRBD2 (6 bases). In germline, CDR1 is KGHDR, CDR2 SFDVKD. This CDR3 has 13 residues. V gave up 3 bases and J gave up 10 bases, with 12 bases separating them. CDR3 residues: CATSDAGSREQFF. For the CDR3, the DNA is TGTGCCACCAGTGATGCGGGGTCCCGAGAGCAGTTCTTC.

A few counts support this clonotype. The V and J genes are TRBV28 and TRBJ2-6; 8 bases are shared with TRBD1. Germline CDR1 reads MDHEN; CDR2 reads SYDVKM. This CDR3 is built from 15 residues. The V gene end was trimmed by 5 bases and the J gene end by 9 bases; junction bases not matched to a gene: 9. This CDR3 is CASSRSGTGDNVLTF. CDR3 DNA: TGTGCCAGCAGTCGGTCCGGGACAGGTGACAACGTCCTGACTTTC.

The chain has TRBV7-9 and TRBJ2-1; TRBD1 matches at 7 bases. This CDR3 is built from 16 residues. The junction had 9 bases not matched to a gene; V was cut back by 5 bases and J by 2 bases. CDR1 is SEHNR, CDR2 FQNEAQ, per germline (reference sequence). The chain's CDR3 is CASSIPQGEPYNEQFF. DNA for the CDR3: TGTGCCAGCAGCATTCCCCAGGGGGAACCCTACAATGAGCAGTTCTTC.

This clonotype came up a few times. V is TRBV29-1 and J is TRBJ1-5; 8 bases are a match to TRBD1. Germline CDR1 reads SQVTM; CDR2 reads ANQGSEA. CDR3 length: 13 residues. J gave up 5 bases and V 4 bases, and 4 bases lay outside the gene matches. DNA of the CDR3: TGCAGCGTTGCGGGACAGGATGATCAGCCCCAGCATTTT. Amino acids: CSVAGQDDQPQHF.

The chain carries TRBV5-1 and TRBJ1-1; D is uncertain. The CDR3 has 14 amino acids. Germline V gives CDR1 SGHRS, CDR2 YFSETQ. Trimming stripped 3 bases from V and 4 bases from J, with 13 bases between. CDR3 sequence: CASSSLLAPTEAFF. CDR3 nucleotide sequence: TGCGCCAGCAGCTCCCTTTTGGCCCCCACTGAAGCTTTCTTT.

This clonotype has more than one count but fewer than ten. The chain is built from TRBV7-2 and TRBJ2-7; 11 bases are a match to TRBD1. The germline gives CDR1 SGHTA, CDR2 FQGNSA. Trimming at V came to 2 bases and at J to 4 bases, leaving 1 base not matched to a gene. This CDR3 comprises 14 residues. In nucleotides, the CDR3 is TGTGCCAGCAGCTTATGGGACAGGGGGTACGAGCAGTACTTC. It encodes CASSLWDRGYEQYF.

The CDR3 protein is CASSPRVGTDTQYF. The CDR3 DNA follows: TGTGCCAGCAGTCCCCGGGTTGGCACAGATACGCAGTATTTT. The chain carries TRBV27 and TRBJ2-3; D not certain. V was pared by 5 bases and J by 1 base, with 10 bases between. The CDR3 extends over 14 amino acids. CDR1 is MNHEY and CDR2 is SMNVEV in the germline V gene (reference sequence).

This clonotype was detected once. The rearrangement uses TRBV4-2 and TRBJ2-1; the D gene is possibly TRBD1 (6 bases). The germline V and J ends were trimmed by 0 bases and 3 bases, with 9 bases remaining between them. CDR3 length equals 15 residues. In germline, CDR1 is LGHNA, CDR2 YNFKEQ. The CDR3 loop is CASSQEQGNYNEQFF. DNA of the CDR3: TGTGCCAGCAGCCAAGAGCAGGGGAACTACAATGAGCAGTTCTTC.

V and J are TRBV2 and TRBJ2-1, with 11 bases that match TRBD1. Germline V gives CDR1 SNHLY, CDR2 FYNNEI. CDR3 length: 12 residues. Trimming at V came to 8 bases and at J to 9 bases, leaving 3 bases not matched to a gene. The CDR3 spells CASGTGGTEQFF. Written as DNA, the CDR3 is TGTGCCAGCGGGACAGGGGGAACTGAGCAGTTCTTC.

CDR3 loop: CASSRQTGSGANVLTF. CDR3 in DNA: TGTGCCAGCAGCCGACAGACAGGATCTGGGGCCAACGTCCTGACTTTC. The chain joins TRBV7-6 to TRBJ2-6; TRBD1 might be the D (6 bases). Germline lookup yields CDR1 SGHVS and CDR2 FNYEAQ. The CDR3 consists of 16 residues. Trimming took off 5 bases at V and 1 base at J, with 12 bases between the two ends.

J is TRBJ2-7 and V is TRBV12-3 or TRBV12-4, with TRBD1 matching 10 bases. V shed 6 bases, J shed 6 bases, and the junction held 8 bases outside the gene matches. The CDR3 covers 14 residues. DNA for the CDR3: TGTGCCAGCAGCCCGACAGGGGGCTTAACCGAGCAGTACTTC. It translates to CASSPTGGLTEQYF.

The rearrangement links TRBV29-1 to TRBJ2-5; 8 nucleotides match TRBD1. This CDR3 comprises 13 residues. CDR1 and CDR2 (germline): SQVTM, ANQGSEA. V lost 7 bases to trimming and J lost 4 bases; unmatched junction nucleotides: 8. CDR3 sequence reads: CSAGVTGGETQYF. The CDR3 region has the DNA TGCAGCGCTGGGGTCACAGGGGGAGAGACCCAGTACTTC.

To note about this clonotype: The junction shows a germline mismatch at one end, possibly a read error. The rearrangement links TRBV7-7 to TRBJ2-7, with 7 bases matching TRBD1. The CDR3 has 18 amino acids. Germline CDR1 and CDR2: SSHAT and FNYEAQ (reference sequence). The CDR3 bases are TGTGCTAGCAGCTTAGAGGGGGACAGCAGGGTAAGCTCCTACGAGCAGTACTTC. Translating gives CASSLEGDSRVSSYEQYF.

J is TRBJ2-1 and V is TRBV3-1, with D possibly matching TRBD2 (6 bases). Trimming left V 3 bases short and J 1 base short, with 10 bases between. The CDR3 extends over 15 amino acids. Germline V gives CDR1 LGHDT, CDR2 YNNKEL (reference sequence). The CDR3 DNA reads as TGTGCCAGCAGCCAGGGACTCCTATCCTACAATGAGCAGTTCTTC. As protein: CASSQGLLSYNEQFF.

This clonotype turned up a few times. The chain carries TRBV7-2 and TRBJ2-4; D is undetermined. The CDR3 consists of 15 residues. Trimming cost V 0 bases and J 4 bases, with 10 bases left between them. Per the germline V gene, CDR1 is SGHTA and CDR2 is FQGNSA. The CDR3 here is CASSLAGNSKNIQYF. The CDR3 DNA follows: TGTGCCAGCAGCTTAGCGGGGAACTCTAAAAACATTCAGTACTTC. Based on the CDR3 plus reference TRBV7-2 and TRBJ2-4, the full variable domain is GAGVSQSPSNKVTEKGKDVELRCDPISGHTALYWYRQSLGQGLEFLIYFQGNSAPDKSGLPSDRFSAERTGGSVSTLTIQRTQQEDSAVYLCASSLAGNSKNIQYFGAGTRLSVL.

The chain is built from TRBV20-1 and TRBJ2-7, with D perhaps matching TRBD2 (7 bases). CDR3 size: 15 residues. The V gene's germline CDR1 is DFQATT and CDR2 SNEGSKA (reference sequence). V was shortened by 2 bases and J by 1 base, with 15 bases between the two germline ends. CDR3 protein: CSARSRGGRSYEQYF. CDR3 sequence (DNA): TGCAGTGCTAGATCGAGGGGGGGCCGTTCCTACGAGCAGTACTTC.

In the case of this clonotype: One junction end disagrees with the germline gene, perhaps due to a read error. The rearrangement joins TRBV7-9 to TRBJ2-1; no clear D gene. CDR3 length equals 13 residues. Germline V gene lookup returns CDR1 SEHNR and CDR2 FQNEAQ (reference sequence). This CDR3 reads CVSSLVPANEQFF. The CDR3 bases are TGTGTCAGCAGCTTAGTTCCCGCCAATGAGCAGTTCTTC.

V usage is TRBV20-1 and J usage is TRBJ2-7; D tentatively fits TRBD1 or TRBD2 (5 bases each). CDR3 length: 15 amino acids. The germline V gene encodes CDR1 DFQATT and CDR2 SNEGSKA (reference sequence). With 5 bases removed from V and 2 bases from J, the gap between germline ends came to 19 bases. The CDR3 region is CSAVDGTLAPYEQYF. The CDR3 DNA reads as TGCAGTGCTGTGGACGGGACGTTGGCCCCCTACGAGCAGTACTTC.

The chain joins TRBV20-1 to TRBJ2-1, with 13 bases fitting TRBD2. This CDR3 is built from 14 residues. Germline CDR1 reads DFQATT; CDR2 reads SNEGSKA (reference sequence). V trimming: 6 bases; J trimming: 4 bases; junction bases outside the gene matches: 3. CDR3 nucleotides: TGCAGTGCCCAGGGACTAGCGGGATACAATGAGCAGTTCTTC. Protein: CSAQGLAGYNEQFF.

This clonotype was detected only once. The CDR3 protein is CASSHLDRGDTEAFF. The CDR3 nucleotides are TGTGCCAGCAGTCACCTGGACAGGGGAGACACTGAAGCTTTCTTT. The J gene is TRBJ1-1, the V gene TRBV27; TRBD1 aligns across 9 bases. V lost 5 bases, J lost 3 bases, and 7 bases stayed unmatched. In germline, CDR1 is MNHEY, CDR2 SMNVEV (reference sequence). This CDR3 has 15 amino acids.

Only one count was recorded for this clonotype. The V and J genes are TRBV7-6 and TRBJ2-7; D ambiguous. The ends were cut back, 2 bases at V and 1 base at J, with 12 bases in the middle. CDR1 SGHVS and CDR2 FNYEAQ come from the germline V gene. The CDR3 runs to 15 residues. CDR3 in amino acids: CASSLSDDRSYEQYF. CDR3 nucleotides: TGTGCCAGCAGCTTATCTGATGACCGTTCCTACGAGCAGTACTTC. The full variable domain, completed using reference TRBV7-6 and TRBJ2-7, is GAGVSQSPRYKVTKRGQDVALRCDPISGHVSLYWYRQALGQGPEFLTYFNYEAQQDKSGLPNDRFSAERPEGSISTLTIQRTEQRDSAMYRCASSLSDDRSYEQYFGPGTRLTVT.

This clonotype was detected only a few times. CDR3 DNA sequence: TGCAGCGTCGGGACAGGGTCCTACGAGCAGTACTTC. It yields the protein CSVGTGSYEQYF. V usage is TRBV29-1 and J usage is TRBJ2-7, with 9 nucleotides matching TRBD1. Germline V CDR1 and CDR2: SQVTM, ANQGSEA. The trim removed 6 bases at V and 1 base at J, leaving 1 base unmatched. The CDR3 loop spans 12 amino acids.

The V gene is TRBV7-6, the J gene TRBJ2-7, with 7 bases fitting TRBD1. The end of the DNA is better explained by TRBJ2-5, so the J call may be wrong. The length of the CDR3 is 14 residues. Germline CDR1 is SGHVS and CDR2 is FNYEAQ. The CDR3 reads CASSPAGTAGTQYF. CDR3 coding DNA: TGTGCCAGCAGCCCGGCCGGGACAGCCGGGACCCAGTACTTC.

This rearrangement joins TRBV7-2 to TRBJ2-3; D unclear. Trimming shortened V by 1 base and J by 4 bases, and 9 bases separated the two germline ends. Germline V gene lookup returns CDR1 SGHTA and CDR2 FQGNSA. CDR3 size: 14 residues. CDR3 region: CASSLERVSDTQYF. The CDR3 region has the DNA TGTGCCAGCAGCTTAGAAAGGGTTTCAGATACGCAGTATTTT.

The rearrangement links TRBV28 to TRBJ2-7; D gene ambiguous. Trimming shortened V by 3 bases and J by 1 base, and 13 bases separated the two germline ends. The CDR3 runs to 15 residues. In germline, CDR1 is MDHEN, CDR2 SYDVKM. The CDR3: CASSFNQLPSYEQYF. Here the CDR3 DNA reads TGTGCCAGCAGTTTTAACCAACTCCCATCCTACGAGCAGTACTTC.

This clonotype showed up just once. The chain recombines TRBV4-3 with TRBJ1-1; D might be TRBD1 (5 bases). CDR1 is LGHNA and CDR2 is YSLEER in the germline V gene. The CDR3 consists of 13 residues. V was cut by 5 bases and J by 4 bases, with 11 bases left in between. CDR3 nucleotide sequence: TGCGCCAGCAGCGGCAGGGCGGGCACTGAAGCTTTCTTT. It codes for CASSGRAGTEAFF.

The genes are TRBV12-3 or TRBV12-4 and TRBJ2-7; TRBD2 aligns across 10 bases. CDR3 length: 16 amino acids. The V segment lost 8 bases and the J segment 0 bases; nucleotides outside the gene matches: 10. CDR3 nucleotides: TGTGCCAGCGACCAGGGAAGGACTAGCGGCTCCTACGAGCAGTACTTC. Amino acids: CASDQGRTSGSYEQYF.

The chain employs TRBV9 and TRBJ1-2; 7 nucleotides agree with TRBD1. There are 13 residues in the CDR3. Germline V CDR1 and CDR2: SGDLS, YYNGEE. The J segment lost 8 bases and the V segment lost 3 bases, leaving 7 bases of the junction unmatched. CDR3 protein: CASSADRVGGYTF. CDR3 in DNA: TGTGCCAGCAGCGCCGACAGGGTGGGGGGCTACACCTTC.

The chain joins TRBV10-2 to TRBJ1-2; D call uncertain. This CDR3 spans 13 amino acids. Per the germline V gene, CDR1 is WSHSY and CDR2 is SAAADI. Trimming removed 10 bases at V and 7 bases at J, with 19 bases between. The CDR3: CATDKDRTFGYTF. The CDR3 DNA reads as TGCGCCACCGATAAAGACCGGACGTTTGGCTACACCTTC.